These 6 T cell receptor beta chains were sequenced from one sample in a study of tissue T cells after allogeneic stem cell transplantation. The data were produced by immunoSEQ multiplex PCR, yet TCRdb's version contains in-frame clones alone and is incomplete. The table shows approximately 47,000 clones, with roughly 75% occurring only once. Material for sequencing was sorted cells pooled from one or two spleens. These receptors originate from a pool of C57BL/6 mice in good health.

This clone occurred a few times. The genes are named according to mouse. The read ends 1 residue early relative to the CDR3; the germline J gene fills the gap. The chain employs TRBV2 and TRBJ1-2; D unclear. Between the trimmed V and J ends, which lost 0 bases and 3 bases, there was a span of 2 bases. The CDR3 loop spans 12 amino acids. CDR1 is LGHNA, CDR2 YSYQKL, per germline. The CDR3 bases that were read are TGTGCCAGCAGCCAAGATCACTCCGACTACACC. Its protein product is CASSQDHSDYT. The CDR3, in full, reads CASSQDHSDYTF.

A word on this clone: Gene names denote mouse genes. Read data end 1 residue before the CDR3 end; the end is taken from the germline J gene. The chain uses TRBV1 and TRBJ1-1, with D unclear. This CDR3 is built from 14 residues. The germline V gene encodes CDR1 NSQYPW and CDR2 LRSPGD (reference sequence). V was pared by 1 base and J by 3 bases, with 9 bases between. The CDR3 spells CTCSAAGRDTEVFF. The CDR3 bases that were read are TGCACCTGCAGTGCAGCGGGGAGAGACACAGAAGTCTTC.

In the case of this clone: Mouse germline and gene names are used. The missing CDR3 end, 1 residue past where the read stops, is filled in from the germline J gene. The rearrangement uses TRBV4 and TRBJ1-1; 9 positions match TRBD1. This CDR3 region has 14 residues. The germline V gene has CDR1 LGHDT and CDR2 YNNKQL (reference sequence). Unmatched junction bases numbered 2, after V lost 6 bases and J lost 0 bases. CDR3 region: CASSRDRANTEVFF. CDR3 bases read: TGTGCCAGCAGTCGGGACAGGGCAAACACAGAAGTCTTC.

Turning to this clone: Mouse names are used for the genes. The read terminates 1 residue before the CDR3 end, so the remaining end is supplied by the germline J gene. V gene TRBV19 combines with J gene TRBJ2-3, with TRBD2 matching over 9 bases. The CDR3 covers 17 residues. Trimming cost V 4 bases and J 0 bases; bases outside gene matches: 9. Germline CDR1 reads FNHDT; CDR2 reads SITEND (reference sequence). The chain's CDR3 is CASSLRLGVFSAETLYF. CDR3 DNA, as far as it was read: TGTGCCAGCAGTCTCCGACTGGGGGTCTTTAGTGCAGAAACGCTGTAT.

A note on this clone: Genes and germline are mouse. The read falls 1 residue short of the CDR3 end, and the missing part is taken from the germline J gene. V usage is TRBV3 and J usage is TRBJ2-5, with 11 bases lining up with TRBD2. V lost 1 base, J lost 3 bases, and 3 bases stayed unmatched. The CDR3 spans 16 residues. CDR1 SNHLY and CDR2 FYNGKV come from the germline V gene (reference sequence). CDR3 region: CASSLEDWGVQDTQYF. CDR3 DNA, as far as it was read: TGTGCCAGCAGCTTAGAGGACTGGGGGGTTCAAGACACCCAGTAC.

For this clone: The listed genes are named as in mouse. From the germline J gene comes the end of the CDR3, since the read stops 1 residue before it. This rearrangement joins TRBV20 to TRBJ2-5, with 10 positions matching TRBD2. The CDR3 contains 14 residues. Germline CDR1 reads GFQATS; CDR2 reads STVNSAI. J gave up 6 bases and V 0 bases, and 3 bases lay outside the gene matches. The CDR3 spells CGARDGGLGDTQYF. The sequenced CDR3 bases are TGTGGTGCTAGGGATGGGGGACTGGGGGACACCCAGTAC.